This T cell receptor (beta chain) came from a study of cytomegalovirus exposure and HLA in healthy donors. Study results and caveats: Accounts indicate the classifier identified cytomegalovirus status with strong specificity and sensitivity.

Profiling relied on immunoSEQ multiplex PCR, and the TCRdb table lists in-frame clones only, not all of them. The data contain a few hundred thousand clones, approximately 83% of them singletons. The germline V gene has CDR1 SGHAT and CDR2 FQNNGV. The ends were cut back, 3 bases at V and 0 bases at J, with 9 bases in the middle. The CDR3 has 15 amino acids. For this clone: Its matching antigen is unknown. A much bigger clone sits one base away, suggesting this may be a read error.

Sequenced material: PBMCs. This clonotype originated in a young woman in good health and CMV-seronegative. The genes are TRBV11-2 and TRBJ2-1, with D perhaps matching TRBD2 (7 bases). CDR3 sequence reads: CASSLAGASYNEQFF. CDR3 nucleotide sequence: TGTGCCAGCAGCTTGGCGGGGGCCTCCTACAATGAGCAGTTCTTC.